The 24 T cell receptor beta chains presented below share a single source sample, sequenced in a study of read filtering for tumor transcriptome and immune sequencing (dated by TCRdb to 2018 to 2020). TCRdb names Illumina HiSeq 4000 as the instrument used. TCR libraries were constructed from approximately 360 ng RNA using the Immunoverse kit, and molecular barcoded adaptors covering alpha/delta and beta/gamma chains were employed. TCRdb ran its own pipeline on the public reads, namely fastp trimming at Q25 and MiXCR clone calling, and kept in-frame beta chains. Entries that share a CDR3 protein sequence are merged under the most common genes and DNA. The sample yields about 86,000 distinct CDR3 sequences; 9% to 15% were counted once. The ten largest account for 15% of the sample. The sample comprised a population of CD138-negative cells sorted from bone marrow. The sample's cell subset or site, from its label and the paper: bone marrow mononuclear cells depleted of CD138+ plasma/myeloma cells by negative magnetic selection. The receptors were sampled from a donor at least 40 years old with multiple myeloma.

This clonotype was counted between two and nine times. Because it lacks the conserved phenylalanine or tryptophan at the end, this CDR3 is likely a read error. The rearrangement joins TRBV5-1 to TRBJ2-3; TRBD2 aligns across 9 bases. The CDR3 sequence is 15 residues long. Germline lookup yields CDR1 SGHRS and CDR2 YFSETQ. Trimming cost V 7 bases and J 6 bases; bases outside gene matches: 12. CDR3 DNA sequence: TGCGCCAGCGTCGGAGCGGGAGGAGGGTTGGATACGCAGTATCTT. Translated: CASVGAGGGLDTQYL.

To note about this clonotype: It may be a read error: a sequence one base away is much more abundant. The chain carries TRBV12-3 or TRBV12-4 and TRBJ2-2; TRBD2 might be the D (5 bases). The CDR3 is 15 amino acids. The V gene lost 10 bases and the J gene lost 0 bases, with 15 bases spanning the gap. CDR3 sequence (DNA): TGTGCCACCCCATCCACGGGGTCGAACACCGGGGAGCTGTTTTTT. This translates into CATPSTGSNTGELFF.

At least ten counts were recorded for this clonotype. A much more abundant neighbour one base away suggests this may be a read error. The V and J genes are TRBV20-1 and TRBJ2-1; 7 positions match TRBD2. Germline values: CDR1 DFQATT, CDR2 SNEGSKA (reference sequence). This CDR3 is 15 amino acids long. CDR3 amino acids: CSARVSGLSYNGQFF. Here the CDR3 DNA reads TGCAGTGCCAGAGTTTCGGGACTATCCTACAATGGGCAGTTCTTC.

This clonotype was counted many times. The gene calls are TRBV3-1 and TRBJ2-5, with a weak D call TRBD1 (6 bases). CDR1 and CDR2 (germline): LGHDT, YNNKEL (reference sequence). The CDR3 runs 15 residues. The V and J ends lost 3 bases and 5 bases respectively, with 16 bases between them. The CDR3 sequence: CASSQTLDSPETQYF. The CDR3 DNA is TGTGCCAGCAGCCAGACTCTGGACAGTCCCGAGACCCAGTACTTC.

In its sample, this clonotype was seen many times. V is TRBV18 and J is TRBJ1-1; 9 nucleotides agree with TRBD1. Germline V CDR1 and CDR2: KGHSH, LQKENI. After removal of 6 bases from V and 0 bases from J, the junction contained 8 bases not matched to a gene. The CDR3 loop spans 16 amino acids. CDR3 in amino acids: CASSPDRGSVNTEAFF. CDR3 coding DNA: TGTGCCAGCTCGCCAGACAGGGGGAGCGTGAACACTGAAGCTTTCTTT.

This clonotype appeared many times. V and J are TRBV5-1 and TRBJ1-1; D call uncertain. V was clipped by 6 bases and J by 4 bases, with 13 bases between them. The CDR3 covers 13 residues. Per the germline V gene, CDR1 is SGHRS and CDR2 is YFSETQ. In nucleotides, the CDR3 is TGCGCCAGCACTCGAACGGTTGGCACTGAAGCTTTCTTT. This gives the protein CASTRTVGTEAFF.

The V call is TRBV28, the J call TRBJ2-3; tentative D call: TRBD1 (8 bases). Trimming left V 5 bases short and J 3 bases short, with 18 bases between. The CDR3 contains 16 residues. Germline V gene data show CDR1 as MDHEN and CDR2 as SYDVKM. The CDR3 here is CASSHRQGRGTDTQYF. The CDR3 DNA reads TGTGCCAGCAGTCATCGACAGGGGCGGGGGACAGATACGCAGTATTTT.

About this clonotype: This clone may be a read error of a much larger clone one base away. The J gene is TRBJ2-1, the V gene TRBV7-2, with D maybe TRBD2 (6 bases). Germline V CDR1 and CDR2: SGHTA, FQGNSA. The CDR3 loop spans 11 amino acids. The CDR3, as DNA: TGTGCCAGCAGCCCTAGCGTTGAGCAGATCTTC. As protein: CASSPSVEQIF.

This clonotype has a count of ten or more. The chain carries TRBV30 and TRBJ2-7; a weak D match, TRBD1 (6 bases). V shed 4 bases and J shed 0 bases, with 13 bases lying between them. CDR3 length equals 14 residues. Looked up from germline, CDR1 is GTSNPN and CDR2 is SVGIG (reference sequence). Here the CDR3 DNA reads TGTGCCTGGACCGACAGGTTTTACTCCTACGAGCAGTACTTC. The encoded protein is CAWTDRFYSYEQYF.

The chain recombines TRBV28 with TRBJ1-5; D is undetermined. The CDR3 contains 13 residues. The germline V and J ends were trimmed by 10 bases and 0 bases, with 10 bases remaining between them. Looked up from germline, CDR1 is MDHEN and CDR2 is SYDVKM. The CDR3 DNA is TGTGCCACTTCACGGGATAGCAATCAGCCCCAGCATTTT. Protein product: CATSRDSNQPQHF.

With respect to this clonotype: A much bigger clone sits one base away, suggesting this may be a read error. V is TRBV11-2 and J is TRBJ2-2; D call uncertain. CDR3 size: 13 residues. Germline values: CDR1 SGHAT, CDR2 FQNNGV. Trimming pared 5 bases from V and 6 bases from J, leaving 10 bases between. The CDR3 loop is CASSEFSAGELFF. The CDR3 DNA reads TGTGCCAGCAGCGAGTTTTCGGCCGGGGAGCTGTTTTTT.

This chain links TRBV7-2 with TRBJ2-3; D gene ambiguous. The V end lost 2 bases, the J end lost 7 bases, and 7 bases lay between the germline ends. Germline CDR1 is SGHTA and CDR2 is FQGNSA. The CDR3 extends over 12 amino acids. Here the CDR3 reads CASSLSLHTQYF. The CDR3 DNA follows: TGTGCCAGCAGCTTATCTTTACATACGCAGTATTTT.

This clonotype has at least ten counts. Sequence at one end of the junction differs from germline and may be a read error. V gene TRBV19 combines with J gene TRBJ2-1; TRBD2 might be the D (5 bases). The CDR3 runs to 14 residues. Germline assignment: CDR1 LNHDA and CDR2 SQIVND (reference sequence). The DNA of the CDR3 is TGTGCCAGTACCCCAACCCCCTCTAGCAATGAGCAGCTCTTC. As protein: CASTPTPSSNEQLF.

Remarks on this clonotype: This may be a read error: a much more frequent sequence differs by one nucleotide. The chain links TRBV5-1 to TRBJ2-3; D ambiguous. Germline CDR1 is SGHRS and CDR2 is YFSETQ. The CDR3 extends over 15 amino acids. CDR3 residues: CAGSLATSSTDTQYF. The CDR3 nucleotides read TGCGCCGGCAGCTTGGCGACAAGCTCCACAGATACGCAGTATTTT.

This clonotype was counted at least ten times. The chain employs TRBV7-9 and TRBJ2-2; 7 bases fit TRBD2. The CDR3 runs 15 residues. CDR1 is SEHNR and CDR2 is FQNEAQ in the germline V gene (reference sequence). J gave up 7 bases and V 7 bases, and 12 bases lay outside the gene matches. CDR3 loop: CASNGRRENNGELFF. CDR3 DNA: TGTGCCAGCAACGGTCGGCGGGAGAATAACGGGGAGCTGTTTTTT. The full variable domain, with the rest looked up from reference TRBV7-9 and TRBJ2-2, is DTGVSQNPRHKITKRGQNVTFRCDPISEHNRLYWYRQTLGQGPEFLTYFQNEAQLEKSRLLSDRFSAERPKGSFSTLEIQRTEQGDSAMYLCASNGRRENNGELFFGEGSRLTVL.

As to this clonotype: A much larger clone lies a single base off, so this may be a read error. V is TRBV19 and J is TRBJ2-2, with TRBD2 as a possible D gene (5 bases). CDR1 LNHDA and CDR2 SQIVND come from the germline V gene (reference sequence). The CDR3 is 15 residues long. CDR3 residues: CASSIAARATGELSF. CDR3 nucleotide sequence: TGTGCCAGTAGTATAGCGGCCAGAGCCACCGGGGAGCTGTCTTTT.

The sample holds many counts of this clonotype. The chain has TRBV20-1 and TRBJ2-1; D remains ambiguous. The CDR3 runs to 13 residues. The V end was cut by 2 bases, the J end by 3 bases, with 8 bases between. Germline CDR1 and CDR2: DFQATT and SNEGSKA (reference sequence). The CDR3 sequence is CSARLVLYNEQFF. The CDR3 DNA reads TGCAGTGCTAGACTAGTGCTCTACAATGAGCAGTTCTTC.

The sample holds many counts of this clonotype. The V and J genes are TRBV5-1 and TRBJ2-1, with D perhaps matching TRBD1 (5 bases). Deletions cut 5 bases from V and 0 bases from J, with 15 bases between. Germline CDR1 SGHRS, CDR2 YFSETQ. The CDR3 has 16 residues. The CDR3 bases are TGCGCCAGCAGAGACGGACAAGCCCCCTCCTACAATGAGCAGTTCTTC. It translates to CASRDGQAPSYNEQFF.

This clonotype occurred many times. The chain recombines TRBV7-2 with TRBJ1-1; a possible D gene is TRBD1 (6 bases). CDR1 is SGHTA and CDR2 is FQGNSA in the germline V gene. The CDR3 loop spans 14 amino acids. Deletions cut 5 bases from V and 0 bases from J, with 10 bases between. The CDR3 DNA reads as TGTGCCAGCAGCCCAACAGGGATGAACACTGAAGCTTTCTTT. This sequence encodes CASSPTGMNTEAFF.

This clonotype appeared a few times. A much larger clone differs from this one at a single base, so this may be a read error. This CDR3 is CASSRDRGAYGQYF. The CDR3 DNA follows: TGTGCCAGCTCTCGGGACAGGGGGGCCTACGGGCAGTACTTC. This chain uses TRBV18 with TRBJ2-7; 11 bases fit TRBD1. CDR1 KGHSH and CDR2 LQKENI come from the germline V gene. The CDR3 is 14 residues long.

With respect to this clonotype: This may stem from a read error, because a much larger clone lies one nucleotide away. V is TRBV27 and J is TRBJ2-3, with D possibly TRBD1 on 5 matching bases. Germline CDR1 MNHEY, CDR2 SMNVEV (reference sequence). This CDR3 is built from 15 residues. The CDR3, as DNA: TGTGCCAGCAGTTTATCGTTCCAGGGCACAGGTACGCAGTATTTT. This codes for CASSLSFQGTGTQYF.

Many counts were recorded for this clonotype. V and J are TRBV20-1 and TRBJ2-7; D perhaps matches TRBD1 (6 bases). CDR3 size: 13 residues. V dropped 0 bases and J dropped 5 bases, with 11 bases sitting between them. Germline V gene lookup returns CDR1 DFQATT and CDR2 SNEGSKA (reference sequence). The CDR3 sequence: CSARETGPHEQYF. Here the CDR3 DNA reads TGCAGTGCTAGAGAAACAGGGCCCCACGAGCAGTACTTC.

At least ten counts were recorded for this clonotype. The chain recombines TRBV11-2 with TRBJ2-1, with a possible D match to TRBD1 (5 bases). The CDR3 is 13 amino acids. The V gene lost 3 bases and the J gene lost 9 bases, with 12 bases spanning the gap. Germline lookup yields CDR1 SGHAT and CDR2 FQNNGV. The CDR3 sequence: CASSFQGAGEQFF. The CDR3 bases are TGTGCCAGCAGCTTTCAAGGGGCCGGTGAGCAGTTCTTC.

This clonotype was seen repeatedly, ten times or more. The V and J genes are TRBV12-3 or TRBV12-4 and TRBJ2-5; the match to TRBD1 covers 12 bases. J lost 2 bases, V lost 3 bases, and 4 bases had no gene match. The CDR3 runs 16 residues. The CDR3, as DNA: TGTGCCAGCAGTTTTGGGGACAGGGGGCTTCAAGAGACCCAGTACTTC. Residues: CASSFGDRGLQETQYF.